These 32 T cell receptor beta chains share one sample of origin, sequenced in a study of monozygotic twins with cystic fibrosis. Using immunoSEQ multiplex PCR, the repertoire was profiled, and TCRdb retains in-frame clones only, with some absent. The sample lists approximately 14,000 clones, 95% to 99% occurring once. Sequenced sample: blood. The origin of the receptors is a girl aged 2 to 10 with cystic fibrosis.

The chain recombines TRBV7-6 with TRBJ2-3; D tentatively reads TRBD1 or TRBD2 (6 bases each). Germline V gene data show CDR1 as SGHVS and CDR2 as FNYEAQ. The CDR3 extends over 17 amino acids. Deletions cut 1 base from V and 3 bases from J, with 17 bases between. The CDR3, as DNA: TGTGCCAGCAGCTTAGGGACAGTATCGGGAGTGACAGATACGCAGTATTTT. Encoded protein: CASSLGTVSGVTDTQYF.

V gene TRBV5-1 combines with J gene TRBJ2-1, with D perhaps TRBD1 or TRBD2 (5 bases each). Germline V gene data show CDR1 as SGHRS and CDR2 as YFSETQ. The germline V and J ends were trimmed by 3 bases and 6 bases, with 16 bases remaining between them. This CDR3 comprises 15 residues. The CDR3 DNA sequence: TGCGCCAGCAGCTGGGCCGGGACCGCAGTCAATGAGCAGTTCTTC. It yields the protein CASSWAGTAVNEQFF.

The count of this clone is one. V is TRBV9 and J is TRBJ2-7, with 9 nucleotides matching TRBD2. Unmatched junction bases numbered 4, after V lost 0 bases and J lost 6 bases. The CDR3 runs to 14 residues. Germline CDR1 is SGDLS and CDR2 is YYNGEE. CDR3 sequence: CASSVGSGRSEQYF. CDR3 sequence (DNA): TGTGCCAGCAGCGTAGGGAGCGGGAGGAGCGAGCAGTACTTC. Filled out from reference TRBV9 and TRBJ2-7, the complete variable domain reads DSGVTQTPKHLITATGQRVTLRCSPRSGDLSVYWYQQSLDQGLQFLIQYYNGEERAKGNILERFSAQQFPDLHSELNLSSLELGDSALYFCASSVGSGRSEQYFGPGTRLTVT.

Concerning this clone itself: The junction departs from germline at one end; a sequencing error may be responsible. This rearrangement joins TRBV7-2 to TRBJ2-5, with D unresolved. From germline, CDR1 is SGHTA and CDR2 FQGNSA. This CDR3 comprises 13 residues. DNA for the CDR3: TGTGCCGGCAGCTTAGGCCCTCAAGAGACCCAGTACTTC. The encoded protein is CAGSLGPQETQYF.

This chain joins TRBV19 and TRBJ1-4; unclear D gene. The CDR3 has 13 residues. CDR1 is LNHDA and CDR2 is SQIVND in the germline V gene (reference sequence). V was trimmed by 4 bases and J by 2 bases, leaving 5 bases between them. CDR3 in amino acids: CASSRGTNEKLFF. CDR3 in DNA: TGTGCCAGTAGTAGAGGGACTAATGAAAAACTGTTTTTT.

The chain is built from TRBV19 and TRBJ2-7, with D unresolved. The CDR3 runs 15 residues. The germline V gene has CDR1 LNHDA and CDR2 SQIVND (reference sequence). Trimming shortened V by 3 bases and J by 2 bases, and 14 bases separated the two germline ends. CDR3 DNA: TGTGCCAGTAGTATTTCCTTGTTTAAGCCCTACGAGCAGTACTTC. Translation gives CASSISLFKPYEQYF.

The J gene is TRBJ2-3, the V gene TRBV2; D not resolved. Germline values: CDR1 SNHLY, CDR2 FYNNEI. The V end lost 4 bases, the J end lost 6 bases, and 8 bases lay between the germline ends. The length of the CDR3 is 12 residues. CDR3 protein: CASSGTADTQYF. The CDR3 coding sequence is TGTGCCAGCAGTGGAACGGCGGATACGCAGTATTTT.

This clone appeared a single time. The conserved phenylalanine or tryptophan normally closing the CDR3 is absent here, so this likely arose from a read error. No DNA is shown, since the ends of the CDR3 on it are uncertain; the CDR3 is the one TCRdb lists. The rearrangement links TRBV5-4 to TRBJ2-7; the table calls TRBD2, which could not be checked here. The CDR3 is 11 amino acids long, termini counted. The germline V gene encodes CDR1 SGHNT and CDR2 YYREEE (reference sequence). This CDR3 reads CASSPPGREHL.

The chain joins TRBV2 to TRBJ1-5, with unresolved D. Germline loops: CDR1 SNHLY, CDR2 FYNNEI. The CDR3 length is 15 residues. V was clipped by 3 bases and J by 3 bases, with 12 bases between them. CDR3 coding DNA: TGTGCCAGCAGTGAGGAGGGAATTGACAATCAGCCCCAGCATTTT. Translation gives CASSEEGIDNQPQHF.

The rearrangement joins TRBV30 to TRBJ2-2, with 8 bases aligning to TRBD1. The CDR3 extends over 14 amino acids. V gave up 5 bases and J gave up 3 bases; unmatched junction bases: 5. CDR1 is GTSNPN and CDR2 is SVGIG in the germline V gene (reference sequence). The CDR3 DNA sequence: TGTGCCTGGTCCGGGACAGGCCACACCGGGGAGCTGTTTTTT. It codes for CAWSGTGHTGELFF.

The V and J genes are TRBV7-9 and TRBJ2-1; possibly TRBD2 for D (6 bases). Germline V gives CDR1 SEHNR, CDR2 FQNEAQ (reference sequence). V lost 10 bases and J lost 10, with 20 bases in between. This CDR3 is built from 13 residues. In nucleotides, the CDR3 is TGTGCCATCCTCCCTCGGGGGATGGGGGAGCAGTTCTTC. Translation gives CAILPRGMGEQFF.

This chain connects TRBV7-6 to TRBJ1-3; TRBD1 is a possible D gene (5 bases). The germline V gene encodes CDR1 SGHVS and CDR2 FNYEAQ. The V and J ends lost 3 bases and 1 base respectively, with 13 bases between them. The CDR3 is 16 amino acids. The CDR3 region is CASSFGGGRSGNTIYF. The DNA for the CDR3 is TGTGCCAGCAGCTTTGGGGGAGGACGGTCTGGAAACACCATATATTTT.

This clone has a single count. The chain couples TRBV12-5 to TRBJ1-1, with D maybe TRBD1 (6 bases). This CDR3 contains 13 residues. V was pared by 7 bases and J by 1 base, with 10 bases between. Per the germline V gene, CDR1 is LGHNT and CDR2 is FRNRAP. This CDR3 reads CASAGQTNTEAFF. The DNA of the CDR3 is TGTGCTAGTGCCGGACAGACGAACACTGAAGCTTTCTTT. The whole variable domain, filled in from reference TRBV12-5 and TRBJ1-1, reads DARVTQTPRHKVTEMGQEVTMRCQPILGHNTVFWYRQTMMQGLELLAYFRNRAPLDDSGMPKDRFSAEMPDATLATLKIQPSEPRDSAVYFCASAGQTNTEAFFGQGTRLTVV.

The CDR3, as DNA: TGCGCCAGCAGCCAAGATCTAGCGGGAGGCACAGATACGCAGTATTTT. It is translated as CASSQDLAGGTDTQYF. The chain uses TRBV4-3 and TRBJ2-3, with TRBD2 identical over 10 bases. The germline CDR1 and CDR2 sequences are LGHNA and YSLEER. The ends lost 0 bases at V and 1 base at J; junction bases unmatched: 1. This CDR3 is built from 16 residues.

J is TRBJ1-1 and V is TRBV5-5, with D unresolved. Trimming stripped 5 bases from V and 1 base from J, with 9 bases between. The germline V gene encodes CDR1 SGHKS and CDR2 YYEKEE (reference sequence). The CDR3 is 13 residues long. CDR3: CASRLMTNTEAFF. The CDR3 region has the DNA TGTGCCAGCAGGCTTATGACGAACACTGAAGCTTTCTTT.

The CDR3 region is CASSKGTSGTYEQYF. CDR3 DNA: TGTGCCAGTAGTAAAGGGACTAGCGGCACCTACGAGCAGTACTTC. The chain recombines TRBV19 with TRBJ2-7, with 11 bases matching TRBD2. This CDR3 has 15 residues. From germline, CDR1 is LNHDA and CDR2 SQIVND (reference sequence). The J segment lost 2 bases and the V segment lost 4 bases, leaving 4 bases of the junction unmatched.

This clone was detected once. The chain couples TRBV11-3 to TRBJ1-1; the D is unclear. This CDR3 is 13 amino acids long. Trimming cost V 3 bases and J 0 bases, with 5 bases left between them. Per germline, CDR1 SGHNT and CDR2 YENEEA. CDR3 in DNA: TGTGCCAGCAGCTTGGATGTGAACACTGAAGCTTTCTTT. It codes for CASSLDVNTEAFF.

J is TRBJ2-7 and V is TRBV18, with D possibly being TRBD1 (5 bases). Germline lookup yields CDR1 KGHSH and CDR2 LQKENI. The V gene lost 3 bases and the J gene lost 0 bases, with 9 bases spanning the gap. This CDR3 has 14 residues. CDR3 sequence reads: CASSPQGVSYEQYF. Written as DNA, the CDR3 is TGTGCCAGCTCACCGCAGGGCGTCTCCTACGAGCAGTACTTC.

The gene calls are TRBV19 and TRBJ1-1, with 7 nucleotides matching TRBD1. Per germline, CDR1 LNHDA and CDR2 SQIVND (reference sequence). The junction had 11 bases not matched to a gene; V was cut back by 7 bases and J by 3 bases. CDR3 length equals 15 residues. CDR3 coding DNA: TGTGCCAGTACCTTGGGAGGGGGCTGGGACACTGAAGCTTTCTTT. As protein: CASTLGGGWDTEAFF.

The CDR3 region has the DNA TGTGCCAGCAGCCACTACATCACGGGACAGGGCTGGGACGAGCAGTACTTC. Translation: CASSHYITGQGWDEQYF. The chain employs TRBV4-2 and TRBJ2-7; 9 bases agree with TRBD1. V shed 3 bases and J 5 bases; nucleotides not matched to a gene: 14. From germline, CDR1 is LGHNA and CDR2 YNFKEQ. The CDR3 covers 17 residues.

DNA of the CDR3: TGTGCCAGCAGCCGGACAGACAACACTGAAGCTTTCTTT. Protein product: CASSRTDNTEAFF. This sequence joins TRBV7-2 and TRBJ1-1; weak D call: TRBD1 (6 bases). Germline V gene sequence: CDR1 SGHTA, CDR2 FQGNSA. The CDR3 is 13 residues long. With 5 bases removed from V and 2 bases from J, the gap between germline ends came to 9 bases.

V gene TRBV5-4 combines with J gene TRBJ1-4; D not certain. V was pared by 0 bases and J by 4 bases, with 7 bases between. The CDR3 runs to 14 residues. CDR1 is SGHNT and CDR2 is YYREEE in the germline V gene (reference sequence). CDR3 loop: CASSLGNGNEKLFF. As DNA, the CDR3 is TGTGCCAGCAGCTTGGGTAACGGTAATGAAAAACTGTTTTTT.

The chain carries TRBV6-5 and TRBJ2-4; the D is unclear. CDR3 length equals 13 residues. The V end was cut by 8 bases, the J end by 0 bases, with 8 bases between. Germline CDR1 MNHEY, CDR2 SVGAGI. The CDR3 region has the DNA TGTGCCAGCTTGAGCTTAGCCAAAAACATTCAGTACTTC. Protein: CASLSLAKNIQYF.

The chain employs TRBV4-2 and TRBJ2-4, with 7 bases lining up with TRBD2. Germline CDR1 reads LGHNA; CDR2 reads YNFKEQ. Trimming at V came to 2 bases and at J to 0 bases, leaving 10 bases not matched to a gene. The CDR3 sequence is 18 residues long. CDR3 sequence reads: CASSQILQGGVAKNIQYF. The CDR3 DNA follows: TGTGCCAGCAGCCAAATTTTGCAGGGAGGGGTAGCCAAAAACATTCAGTACTTC.

This chain connects TRBV27 to TRBJ2-7; D unclear. The CDR3 extends over 12 amino acids. CDR1 is MNHEY, CDR2 SMNVEV, per germline (reference sequence). Trimming removed 8 bases at V and 2 bases at J, with 10 bases between. Here the CDR3 reads CASGGTAYEQYF. CDR3 in DNA: TGTGCCAGCGGTGGCACAGCCTACGAGCAGTACTTC.

This sequence joins TRBV7-9 and TRBJ1-2; tentative D call: TRBD1 (6 bases). The CDR3 is 15 residues long. Trimming removed 1 base at V and 6 bases at J, with 15 bases between. Germline CDR1 and CDR2: SEHNR and FQNEAQ (reference sequence). CDR3 loop: CASSLVGGSHHGYTF. The CDR3 region has the DNA TGTGCCAGCAGCTTAGTGGGGGGCTCGCATCATGGCTACACCTTC.

This sequence joins TRBV18 and TRBJ2-5; 8 bases map to TRBD1. CDR1 and CDR2 (germline): KGHSH, LQKENI. The CDR3 is 14 amino acids. V was pared by 4 bases and J by 0 bases, with 1 base of the junction left unmatched. CDR3 region: CASSRQGHQETQYF. The CDR3 DNA follows: TGTGCCAGCTCACGACAGGGGCACCAAGAGACCCAGTACTTC.

This chain connects TRBV7-2 to TRBJ2-7; no clear D gene. The germline gives CDR1 SGHTA, CDR2 FQGNSA. The length of the CDR3 is 13 residues. The V end lost 1 base, the J end lost 3 bases, and 7 bases lay between the germline ends. The CDR3 reads CASSLGASYEQYF. CDR3 nucleotides: TGTGCCAGCAGCTTAGGCGCGAGCTACGAGCAGTACTTC.

This clone appeared a single time. This chain uses TRBV5-1 with TRBJ2-5, with TRBD2 as a possible D gene (5 bases). The J call may be wrong; the DNA end is better matched by TRBJ2-7. CDR1 and CDR2 from the germline V gene are SGHRS and YFSETQ. The CDR3 spans 16 residues. CDR3 in DNA: TGCGCCAGCAGCGGAATCGGACTCAACGGCTCCTACGAGCAGTACTTC. It is translated as CASSGIGLNGSYEQYF.

This chain links TRBV7-6 with TRBJ2-7, with D tentatively TRBD2 (5 bases). With 6 bases removed from V and 5 bases from J, the gap between germline ends came to 11 bases. This CDR3 comprises 12 residues. Germline V lookup: CDR1 SGHVS, CDR2 FNYEAQ. CDR3 sequence (DNA): TGTGCCAGCAGTTATAGCGCGAACGAGCAGTACTTC. It is translated as CASSYSANEQYF.

J is TRBJ1-1 and V is TRBV5-5; no firm D call. Germline loops: CDR1 SGHKS, CDR2 YYEKEE (reference sequence). V lost 2 bases to trimming and J lost 5 bases, with 13 bases between them. This CDR3 spans 14 amino acids. The DNA of the CDR3 is TGTGCCAGCAGCTTTTCGTGGGCGAGGACTGAAGCTTTCTTT. Translating gives CASSFSWARTEAFF.

The gene calls are TRBV5-1 and TRBJ2-3; D remains unclear. The length of the CDR3 is 15 residues. Germline V gives CDR1 SGHRS, CDR2 YFSETQ. V lost 1 base to trimming and J lost 2 bases, with 11 bases between them. The CDR3 sequence: CASSLRRQYTDTQYF. The CDR3 nucleotides read TGCGCCAGCAGCTTGCGTAGGCAATACACAGATACGCAGTATTTT. The full variable domain, rest sourced from reference TRBV5-1 and TRBJ2-3, is KAGVTQTPRYLIKTRGQQVTLSCSPISGHRSVSWYQQTPGQGLQFLFEYFSETQRNKGNFPGRFSGRQFSNSRSEMNVSTLELGDSALYLCASSLRRQYTDTQYFGPGTRLTVL.